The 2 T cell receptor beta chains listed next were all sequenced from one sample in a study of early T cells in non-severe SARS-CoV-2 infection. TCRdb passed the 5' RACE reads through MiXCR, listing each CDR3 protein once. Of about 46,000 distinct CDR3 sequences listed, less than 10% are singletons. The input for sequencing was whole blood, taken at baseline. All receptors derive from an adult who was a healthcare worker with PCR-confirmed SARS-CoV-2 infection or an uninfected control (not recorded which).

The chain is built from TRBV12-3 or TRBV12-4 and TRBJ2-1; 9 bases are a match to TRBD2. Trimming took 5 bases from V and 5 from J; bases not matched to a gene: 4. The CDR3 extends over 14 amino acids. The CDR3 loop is CASSLSGGHNEQFF. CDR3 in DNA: TGTGCCAGCAGTCTTAGCGGGGGACACAATGAGCAGTTCTTC.

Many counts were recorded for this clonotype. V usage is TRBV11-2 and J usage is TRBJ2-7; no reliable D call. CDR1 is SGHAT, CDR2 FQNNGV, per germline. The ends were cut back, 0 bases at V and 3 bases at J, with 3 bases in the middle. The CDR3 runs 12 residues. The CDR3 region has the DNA TGTGCCAGCAGCTTAGATTTCTACGAGCAGTACTTC. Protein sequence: CASSLDFYEQYF.